The 2 T cell receptor beta chains reported below all come from one sample, sequenced in a study of cytomegalovirus exposure and HLA in healthy donors. It was with 60 Vbeta and 13 Jbeta primers that the PCR ran. Only in-frame clones appear in the TCRdb table, and some are missing; sequencing was by immunoSEQ multiplex PCR. This table holds more than 90,000 clones, about 70% found once. The sample comprised PBMCs. Every receptor here comes from a human donor in good health.

This clone was found once. This rearrangement joins TRBV11-2 to TRBJ1-1; no reliable D call. The CDR3 covers 14 residues. Germline CDR1 reads SGHAT; CDR2 reads FQNNGV. V lost 0 bases and J 1 base, leaving 6 bases between the germline ends. The CDR3 sequence: CASSLDPGNTEAFF. CDR3 nucleotides: TGTGCCAGCAGCTTAGATCCAGGGAACACTGAAGCTTTCTTT.

The chain joins TRBV7-6 to TRBJ2-3, with a weak D call TRBD1 (5 bases). Germline-derived CDR1 and CDR2 are SGHVS and FNYEAQ. The CDR3 sequence is 15 residues long. Trimming took off 2 bases at V and 1 base at J, with 10 bases between the two ends. CDR3 nucleotides: TGTGCCAGCAGCTTATTTCAAGGGGGCACAGATACGCAGTATTTT. Its translation is CASSLFQGGTDTQYF.